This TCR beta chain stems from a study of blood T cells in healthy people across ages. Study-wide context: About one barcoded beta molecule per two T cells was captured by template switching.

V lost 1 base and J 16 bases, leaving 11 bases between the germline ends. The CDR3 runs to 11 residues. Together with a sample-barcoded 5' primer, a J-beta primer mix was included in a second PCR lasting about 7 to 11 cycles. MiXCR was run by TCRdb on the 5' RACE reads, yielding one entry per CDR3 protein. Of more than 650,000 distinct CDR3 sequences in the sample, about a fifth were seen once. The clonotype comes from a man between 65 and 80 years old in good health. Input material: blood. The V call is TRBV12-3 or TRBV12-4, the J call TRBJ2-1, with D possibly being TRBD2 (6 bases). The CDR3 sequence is CASSLGLGCFF. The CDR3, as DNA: TGTGCCAGCAGTTTAGGACTAGGGTGTTTCTTC.